These T cell receptor beta chains were read from a single sample in a study of long-term antiretroviral therapy in people with HIV. The protocol was immunoSEQ multiplex PCR, while the TCRdb copy is restricted to in-frame clones and leaves out a portion. The profile shows some 23,000 clones, approximately 73% of them singletons. The sample here was unsorted PBMCs, taken 0.5 years after starting antiretroviral therapy. The receptors were sampled from a woman aged 40 to 50 with HIV. The CDR3 runs from the conserved cysteine through the conserved F or W. Fields, in order: CDR3 length, clone size, V gene, J gene, D gene, CDR3 DNA, CDR3 protein. A D gene is named only where the DNA matches it firmly. Part of the rows lack a size; the others show once, few, many or a class for expanded clones.

>13|-|TRBV9|TRBJ2-1|-
TGTGCCAGCAGCGTCGGCCACTACAATGAGCAGTTCTTC
CASSVGHYNEQFF
>15|few|TRBV13|TRBJ1-1|-
TGTGCCAGCAGCTCACTCCTCAATATGAACACTGAAGCTTTCTTT
CASSSLLNMNTEAFF
>14|-|TRBV7-9|TRBJ2-1|-
TGTGCCAGCAGCCGAACCCCCTTAGAAGGCCGCCAGTTCTTC
CASSRTPLEGRQFF
>13|-|TRBV2|TRBJ1-5|-
TGTGCCAGCAAGGAATTAGGAAATCAGCCCCAGCATTTT
CASKELGNQPQHF
>13|-|TRBV6-5|TRBJ1-5|-
TGTGCCAGCAAGGGGGACGGCAATCAGCCCCAGCATTTT
CASKGDGNQPQHF
>13|-|TRBV5-8|TRBJ2-7|-
TGTGCCAGCAGCTTGCGGTTGACCTACGAGCAGTACTTC
CASSLRLTYEQYF
>16|-|TRBV19|TRBJ2-2|TRBD2
TGTGCCAGTAGGGGCCACGGGGGAGGGGACACCGGGGAGCTGTTTTTT
CASRGHGGGDTGELFF
>16|-|TRBV7-6|TRBJ2-5|-
TGTGCCAGCAGCTTACTCCCTCGGGGGTCCCAAGAGACCCAGTACTTC
CASSLLPRGSQETQYF
>12|-|TRBV4-2|TRBJ2-4|-
TGTGCCAGCAGCCAAGATTGGCCGGGGAAGTCATTC
CASSQDWPGKSF
>15|few|TRBV14|TRBJ1-2|-
TGTGCCAGCAGCCAATCAGGACTCGCTAACTATGGCTACACCTTC
CASSQSGLANYGYTF
>11|-|TRBV29-1|TRBJ2-7|-
TGCAGCGGATGGACAGCTTACGAGCAGTACTTC
CSGWTAYEQYF
>17|once|TRBV5-4|TRBJ1-2|-
TGTGCCAGCAGCCCGCAACTGATCGCCCGCTCCCTCTATGGCTACACCTTC
CASSPQLIARSLYGYTF
>13|few|TRBV4-3|TRBJ1-2|-
TGCGCCAGCAGCCAAGAGAGTTTCTATGGCTACACCTTC
CASSQESFYGYTF
>14|-|TRBV27|TRBJ2-1|TRBD2
TGTGCCAGCGGACTAGTCTCCCACGACAATGAGCAGTTCTTC
CASGLVSHDNEQFF
>15|-|TRBV2|TRBJ1-1|TRBD1
TGTGCCAGCAAAGACAGGGGGACAATGAACACTGAAGCTTTCTTT
CASKDRGTMNTEAFF
>15|-|TRBV7-2|TRBJ2-7|-
TGTGCCAGCACCCGCAGTGGCGGCGTTGCCTACGAGCAGTACTTC
CASTRSGGVAYEQYF
>13|few|TRBV6-5|TRBJ2-2|TRBD1
TGTGCCAGCAACAGACAGGGAACCGGGGAGCTGTTTTTT
CASNRQGTGELFF
>17|-|TRBV7-3|TRBJ2-1|TRBD2
TGTGCCAGCAGCTTAAGGCCCGGGGGGGCGGGTCGGAATGAGCAGTTCTTC
CASSLRPGGAGRNEQFF
>15|-|TRBV6-5|TRBJ2-5|-
TGTGCCAGCAGCCCCACCTCACATGGTGCGGAGACCCAGTACTTC
CASSPTSHGAETQYF
>17|-|TRBV4-1|TRBJ2-1|TRBD2
TGCGCCAGCAGCAGGGTAGCGGGGGGCTTAACGTACAATGAGCAGTTCTTC
CASSRVAGGLTYNEQFF
>16|-|TRBV18|TRBJ1-1|TRBD1
TGTGCCAGCTCACCCAGGGGACAGGGTGGTCGCACTGAAGCTTTCTTT
CASSPRGQGGRTEAFF
>14|-|TRBV7-9|TRBJ1-2|-
TGTGCCAGCAGCTTTGCCGGAGGGGGCTATGGCTACACCTTC
CASSFAGGGYGYTF
>12|-|TRBV10-3|TRBJ2-7|-
TGTGCCATCAGCCCTACAGTAGGGGAGCAGTACTTC
CAISPTVGEQYF
>15|few|TRBV28|TRBJ1-5|TRBD1
TGTGCCAGCAGTACCCCGGGACAGGGCAATCAGCCCCAGCATTTT
CASSTPGQGNQPQHF
>13|few|TRBV7-9|TRBJ1-6|-
TGTGCCAGCAGCATCAGGGAGGGCTCACCCCTCCACTTT
CASSIREGSPLHF
>15|-|TRBV27|TRBJ2-7|-
TGTGCCAGCAGTTTAAAACAGGGTTTGACCTACGAGCAGTACTTC
CASSLKQGLTYEQYF
>10|-|TRBV6-5|TRBJ1-1|-
TGTGCCAGCGGGACCCGCGAAGCTTTCTTT
CASGTREAFF
>12|-|TRBV19|TRBJ2-5|-
TGTGCCAGCCGCGGGGTTGGCGAGACCCAGTACTTC
CASRGVGETQYF
>16|-|TRBV11-1|TRBJ2-2|TRBD2
TGTGCCAGCAGCCAACTAGCGGGGGCGAACACCGGGGAGCTGTTTTTT
CASSQLAGANTGELFF
>12|few|TRBV19|TRBJ2-7|TRBD2
TGTGCCACCCGGACTAGCGGGGGTAAACAGTACTTC
CATRTSGGKQYF
>15|-|TRBV27|TRBJ2-3|TRBD2
TGTGCCAGCAGTTTAATTAGCGGGGGCACAGATACGCAGTATTTT
CASSLISGGTDTQYF
>15|-|TRBV5-1|TRBJ1-4|-
TGCGCCAGCAGCCGCGGTGGGGCAACTAATGAAAAACTGTTTTTT
CASSRGGATNEKLFF
>17|-|TRBV27|TRBJ1-3|-
TGTGCCAGCAGTCCTAGTGCACCCGGGACGCCCTGGGGAACCATATATTTT
CASSPSAPGTPWGTIYF
>15|-|TRBV6-6|TRBJ2-5|TRBD1
TGTGCCAGCAGTACTACGGGACAGGGAAGAGAGACCCAGTACTTC
CASSTTGQGRETQYF
>16|-|TRBV4-1|TRBJ1-1|TRBD1
TGCGCCAGCAGCCCCTTGCCGGGACAGGGGGCGACTGAAGCTTTCTTT
CASSPLPGQGATEAFF
>14|-|TRBV5-1|TRBJ2-7|-
TGCGCCAGCAGCGACCCGGACAGTGCCTACGAGCAGTACTTC
CASSDPDSAYEQYF
>16|-|TRBV28|TRBJ1-2|-
TGTGCCAGCAGTTTTATTCAGCGGGTTTTGAACTATGGCTACACCTTC
CASSFIQRVLNYGYTF
>14|-|TRBV4-1|TRBJ1-4|-
TGCGCCAGCAGCCAAGACAGGGCAGGCGAAAAACTGTTTTTT
CASSQDRAGEKLFF
>16|-|TRBV19|TRBJ2-7|TRBD1
TGTGCCAGTAGTATAGTAGGGACAGGTTTCTCCTACGAGCAGTACTTC
CASSIVGTGFSYEQYF
>13|-|TRBV30|TRBJ1-2|TRBD1
TGTGCCTGGAAGGACAGGACATACTATGGCTACACCTTC
CAWKDRTYYGYTF
>14|-|TRBV7-9|TRBJ1-2|-
TGTGCCAGCAGTCTAGGTTTTCGAGTGGGGGGCTACACCTTC
CASSLGFRVGGYTF
>16|-|TRBV11-2|TRBJ2-5|TRBD2
TGTGCCAGCTCCCCCCGGGTAGCGGGGATTCAAGAGACCCAGTACTTC
CASSPRVAGIQETQYF
>13|-|TRBV30|TRBJ1-5|-
TGTGCCTGGAGGGGGGGGGAGTTCGGGCCCCAGCATTTT
CAWRGGEFGPQHF
>14|-|TRBV5-4|TRBJ1-2|TRBD1
TGTGCCAGCAGCTTTCCGGGACAGGGGTTTGGCTACACCTTC
CASSFPGQGFGYTF